Included here is one TCR beta chain sequence, with context. It lacks a known antigen. No much larger clonotype is one base removed from it; base qualities were not supplied. In total, around 600 healthy bone marrow donors made up the cohort. All cohort members were sampled while nominally healthy, although unrecorded immune exposures were likely present. The donor was CMV seronegative and belonged to the group of over 350 seronegative cohort members. Each donor provided a peripheral blood sample, and peripheral blood mononuclear cells were used for TCR beta sequencing. Genomic DNA extraction from the blood cell samples was performed with the Qiagen DNeasy Blood Extraction Kit. CDR1 and CDR2 are read off the germline V gene as MGHDK and SYGVNS. The CDR3 holds 17 amino acids from the cysteine to the phenylalanine. Only the CDR3 DNA stays, 51 bases, in frame from base 1. The junction carries 17 bases between V and J, which are trimmed by 2 bases and 0 bases respectively.

Receptor libraries were prepared by the immunoSEQ multiplex PCR assay. For the multiplex PCR, a mixture combining 60 forward primers for TCR Vbeta segments and 13 reverse primers for TCR Jbeta segments was used. Amplification of the CDR3 region of rearranged TCR beta genes was performed with a multiplex PCR assay on genomic DNA. The amplified TCR beta libraries were sequenced on the Illumina HiSeq System as 87-base-pair reads. Per the original workflow: A later analysis counted approximately 76 million unique TCR beta chains across the 666 repertoires, and 10 million to 12 million of these chains were shared by at least two donors. Raw reads were error-corrected and collapsed into unique sequences with a nearest-neighbor algorithm that merged closely related sequences to remove PCR and sequencing errors. Alignment of CDR3 sequences to IMGT reference sequences was used to assign V, D and J gene segments. For a sequence to be retained, a match of at least six nucleotides was required to both a V gene segment and a J gene segment. Rearrangements were called productive when the CDR3 lacked stop codons and stayed in frame with V and J; all others were non-productive. CDR3 was defined by IMGT convention, running from the second conserved V-encoded cysteine to the conserved J-encoded phenylalanine. In an earlier analysis of 550 to 650 of the donors, sequences lacking an unambiguous match to a single V gene segment were excluded. An earlier analysis of 450 to 650 of the donors called V segments functional above 56.7% productive rearrangements and segregating when the between-donor standard deviation exceeded 5%. To diagnose cytomegalovirus status from the catalog of TCR beta chain sequences, a statistical classification framework was built. In a later analysis, TCR nucleotide sequences were compared against IMGT/GENE-DB human TR gene sequences so that V and J genes could be assigned. A later analysis assigned CDR3 sequences and most-parsimonious VDJ recombination scenarios with the TCRdist pipeline. In a later analysis, each TCR beta chain was defined by its CDR3 amino acid sequence together with its V-gene family, and reads lacking a unique V-gene family were excluded. To address suspected cross-contamination and a sequencing artifact, a later analysis removed several hundred highly shared, low-generation-probability nucleotide sequences. A later analysis calculated a clonal expansion index for each public chain from normalized within-repertoire ranks of inferred template counts. Generation probabilities in a later analysis came from a VDJ recombination model fitted to out-of-frame rearrangements, and those results were checked against IGoR. Hypergeometric tests were used in a later analysis to score TCR-TCR, TCR-HLA and TCR-CMV co-occurrence, with a repertoire-size bias correction applied to the TCR pairs. In a later analysis, false discovery rates were estimated by permuting HLA or CMV assignments 20 times. In a later analysis, co-occurring TCRs were grouped using DBSCAN, with TCRdist sequence similarity added in when clustering inside HLA-allele-positive subsets. Repertoires with fewer than 30,000 or more than 120,000 public chains, plus five repertoires with anomalous nucleotide sharing, were excluded from co-occurrence clustering. Held by TCRdb, this immuneACCESS table contains in-frame sequences only and omits some clones. Under half of the omission traces to an unresolved V gene where checked; the cause of the rest is unknown. The V and J calls and the clone size are those of that table, but D and trimming were determined from the DNA. Within this sample are around 88,000 clones, with roughly 70% of them counted one time only. The top ten constitute 1.8% of the sample.

This sample was taken from a study of cytomegalovirus exposure and HLA in healthy donors (TCRdb year 2017). Regarding the research as a whole: According to an earlier analysis of several hundred of the donors, about 190 million T cells yielded 90 million to 130 million unique TCR beta sequences and around 300 Gb of sequence data. Roughly 300 gigabases of sequencing data and 70 million to 100 million unique TCR sequences made up an early release that covered several hundred HLA-typed donors. Among the roughly 370 genotyped donors, around 81% belonged to the genetic ancestry cluster associated with self-reported Caucasian donors. The study aimed to test whether signatures of past pathogen exposure could be identified by cataloging public T cell receptors. The T cell repertoires of under 750 subjects were profiled by immunosequencing and related to cytomegalovirus serostatus. A separate validation cohort of 90 to 150 different subjects was used in addition to the approximately 700-subject first cohort. To predict cytomegalovirus infection status, the study combined high-throughput TCR immunosequencing, statistical association of individual TCRs with disease status, and machine learning. A later analysis re-analyzed previously published TCR beta repertoires from roughly 600 donors and added high-resolution HLA genotyping to study TCR occurrence patterns. Rather than using new phenotypic data, the later analysis identified candidate immune exposures from TCR beta sequences and from how often those sequences occurred across donors. In an earlier analysis of roughly 580 of the donors, high-throughput TCR beta sequencing was used to judge whether each TCR beta V gene segment behaved as functional or pseudogenic. Alongside the repertoire data, information on donor age, sex, ethnicity and CMV serostatus was compiled. A later genetic analysis took genome-wide SNP genotypes for about three fifths of the 666 donors and used that subset as a discovery cohort. All discovery cohort repertoires had been generated using a single sequencing platform. Both class I and class II loci were covered by HLA typing, at four-digit resolution. The number of donors typed differed by locus, with roughly 620-630 for A, B, C, DRB1 and DQB1, roughly 550 for DQA1, approximately 580 for DPA1, and around 430 for DPB1. Roughly five DR-DQ haplotypes were treated as single units for association and clustering because of strong linkage in the cohort. Across some 400 genotyped donors of the cohort, an average of about 220,000 unique TCR beta nucleotide sequences per donor were sequenced, and roughly 20% of those sequences were non-productive. Study-wide conclusions, independent of this receptor: Most TCR sequences were observed very rarely across donors, whereas some public TCRs were present in many individuals. In a later analysis, TCR association rates were found to vary across HLA loci, with the most associated TCRs seen for DRB1 alleles and the fewest for HLA-C alleles. It was suggested by the authors that the approach could potentially be generalized to other disease states and immunological phenotypes. Correlated functional status among segregating V segments might be attributable to linkage disequilibrium, but an unknown experimental factor could not be ruled out. Presence/absence analyses assumed roughly uniform sequencing depth across donors, an assumption that may not hold. A later analysis reported that several top co-occurrence clusters appeared linked to parvovirus B19, influenza, CMV and Epstein-Barr virus. In a later genetic analysis, a missense DCLRE1C variant was associated with V-gene and J-gene trimming of TCR beta chains, and the association was replicated in an independent cohort. A further reported finding was that TCR beta sequences accurately predicted the HLA-A and HLA-B alleles for most subjects in the first cohort. A later analysis found that HLA-associated TCR beta chains were more clonally expanded and had lower generation probabilities than equally common non-associated chains. In vitro tests confirmed that three of the cytomegalovirus-associated TCR beta chains recognize cytomegalovirus antigens. The study listed approximately 160 TCR beta chains as associated with cytomegalovirus. This cohort had only TCR beta chains sequenced, and the lack of alpha or paired-chain data limited which features could be detected. In an earlier analysis of 450 to 750 of the donors, most TCR beta V segments appeared in productive rearrangements about 87% or about 30% of the time, broadly matching IMGT annotations. Strong co-occurrence of HLA alleles, especially DR and DQ, made assigning TCR associations to individual alleles difficult. A cluster of highly shared sequence variants was judged likely to be a technical artifact of the sequencing pipeline. Because counts were too low, roughly 17 rarely observed V segments, including chromosome 9 orphons, were left out of the earlier analysis of roughly 600 of the donors. In both the original and validation cohorts, the classifier was reported to diagnose cytomegalovirus status with high specificity and sensitivity. Compared with the roughly 700-donor mean, donors in an Asian-associated ancestry cluster had fewer N-insertions in productive TCRs, according to a later genetic analysis. The only immune exposure information available for the cohort was CMV serostatus. In a later analysis, most CMV-associated TCR beta chains were found to appear HLA-restricted, with HLA associations seemingly driven largely by CMV exposure. HLA typing was unavailable for some donors at each locus, so association tests used only the typed subset. In a later analysis, more than 15,000 TCR beta sequences were associated with specific HLA alleles at a false discovery rate of 0.05. The 87-base-pair reads could not distinguish some IMGT-functional V segments, including TRBV6-2 and TRBV6-3, so those segments were excluded.

This receptor was taken from a male donor in good health and CMV-seronegative. Source material: PBMCs. Recombination linked TRBV25-1 to TRBJ2-7; perhaps TRBD2 is the D gene, with 6 bases matching. Here is the DNA: TGTGCCAGCAGTGAAACGGGGGTCGGCCTCCCCTCCTACGAGCAGTACTTC. It translates as CASSETGVGLPSYEQYF.